This T cell receptor beta chain was obtained from a study of T cell repertoires in aging, cancer and after chemotherapy. On the study more broadly: Donor ages fell into six groups from 30 or younger up to 70 or older. Findings and limits, study-wide: Healthy donors lost TCR diversity with age mainly through richness, cancer patients through richness and evenness. Age-matched healthy donors had significantly more diverse, less clonal blood TCR repertoires than untreated cancer patients. These repertoire data do not allow conclusions about immunological memory after chemotherapy.

Concerning this clonotype: Its antigen is not identified.

TRB rearrangements spanning V, D and J were amplified using mixed TRB-A/B primers. TCRdb reanalysed the multiplex PCR reads using MiXCR and keeps one entry per CDR3 protein. Among some 3,400 distinct CDR3 sequences listed, just under 35% were seen once. CDR1 is MNHNY, CDR2 SVGAGI, per germline (reference sequence). The CDR3 contains 14 residues. The junction had 7 bases not matched to a gene; V was cut back by 8 bases and J by 9 bases. Amplification of TCR beta used genomic DNA extracted from peripheral blood. The source is a human donor in good health. V usage is TRBV6-6 and J usage is TRBJ2-1, with 13 bases matching TRBD2. The sample taken for sequencing was blood. CDR3 protein: CASVSWTSGGEQFF. The CDR3 DNA sequence: TGTGCCAGCGTCTCCTGGACTAGCGGGGGTGAGCAGTTCTTC.